What follows are 27 T cell receptor beta chains derived from one specimen sequenced in a study of cytomegalovirus exposure and HLA in healthy donors. PCR employed 60 Vbeta and 13 Jbeta primers. Sequencing was performed with immunoSEQ multiplex PCR; in TCRdb, only in-frame clones are kept and a portion is missing. The table includes 150,000 to 200,000 clones, about 75% detected once. The sequenced sample consisted of PBMCs. These TCRs come from a male donor in good health and CMV-seropositive.

The chain joins TRBV7-9 to TRBJ1-2; 7 bases are shared with TRBD1. The ends lost 3 bases at V and 2 bases at J; junction bases unmatched: 6. The CDR3 runs 15 residues. Germline CDR1 is SEHNR and CDR2 is FQNEAQ (reference sequence). In nucleotides, the CDR3 is TGTGCCAGCAGCTTCACAGGGGCAGGAAACTATGGCTACACCTTC. It translates to CASSFTGAGNYGYTF.

This rearrangement joins TRBV15 to TRBJ1-4, with 7 bases that match TRBD1. The CDR3 consists of 14 residues. Germline loops: CDR1 LNHNV, CDR2 YYDKDF (reference sequence). V lost 4 bases, J lost 2 bases, and 1 base stayed unmatched. CDR3 DNA sequence: TGTGCCACCAGCACACAGGGGACTAATGAAAAACTGTTTTTT. This encodes CATSTQGTNEKLFF. The complete variable domain, with remaining parts taken from reference TRBV15 and TRBJ1-4, reads DAMVIQNPRYQVTQFGKPVTLSCSQTLNHNVMYWYQQKSSQAPKLLFHYYDKDFNNEADTPDNFQSRRPNTSFCFLDIRSPGLGDTAMYLCATSTQGTNEKLFFGSGTQLSVL.

V and J are TRBV29-1 and TRBJ2-3, with D perhaps TRBD2 (7 bases). CDR1 is SQVTM and CDR2 is ANQGSEA in the germline V gene. The CDR3 is 15 residues long. Trimming shortened V by 1 base and J by 2 bases, and 13 bases separated the two germline ends. The CDR3 DNA is TGCAGCGTTGAAGTGCGGCGGGGGCTCACAGATACGCAGTATTTT. Translating it yields CSVEVRRGLTDTQYF.

V gene TRBV30 combines with J gene TRBJ2-1; possible D gene TRBD2, 6 bases. Germline CDR1 GTSNPN, CDR2 SVGIG (reference sequence). The CDR3 totals 16 residues. Trimming pared 0 bases from V and 1 base from J, leaving 13 bases between. The CDR3: CAWSVFRGVSYNEQFF. The CDR3 DNA reads TGTGCCTGGAGTGTATTTCGCGGGGTTTCCTACAATGAGCAGTTCTTC.

The chain employs TRBV6-5 and TRBJ2-3, with D tentatively TRBD1 (5 bases). This CDR3 contains 15 residues. Germline-derived CDR1 and CDR2 are MNHEY and SVGAGI. V gave up 5 bases and J gave up 2 bases, with 14 bases separating them. The CDR3 DNA reads as TGTGCCAGCAGTAGAAAAGGGGTCAACACAGATACGCAGTATTTT. As protein: CASSRKGVNTDTQYF.

This clone showed up just a few times. The chain has TRBV6-6 and TRBJ1-6; 10 bases align to TRBD1. The length of the CDR3 is 15 residues. V was clipped by 8 bases and J by 10 bases; unmatched bases: 11. Germline assignment: CDR1 MNHNY and CDR2 SVGAGI (reference sequence). CDR3 residues: CASGRQGARESPLHF. DNA of the CDR3: TGTGCCAGCGGAAGACAGGGGGCGCGGGAATCACCCCTCCACTTT.

The V call is TRBV10-2, the J call TRBJ2-2; a weak D match, TRBD1 (6 bases). Germline CDR1 is WSHSY and CDR2 is SAAADI. V was shortened by 2 bases and J by 9 bases, with 13 bases between the two germline ends. CDR3 length: 14 amino acids. CDR3 coding DNA: TGCGCCAGCAGTGAGCCCCTCAGGGGTCGGGAGCTGTTTTTT. This codes for CASSEPLRGRELFF.

This chain joins TRBV10-3 and TRBJ1-2; D call uncertain. Trimming cost V 0 bases and J 4 bases, with 6 bases left between them. This CDR3 contains 13 residues. Germline V lookup: CDR1 ENHRY, CDR2 SYGVKD. CDR3 protein: CAISESTVYGYTF. The DNA of the CDR3 is TGTGCCATCAGTGAGTCCACAGTCTATGGCTACACCTTC.

The V gene is TRBV7-9, the J gene TRBJ2-1; TRBD2 matches 14 bases. This CDR3 contains 19 residues. CDR1 and CDR2 (germline): SEHNR, FQNEAQ (reference sequence). V was clipped by 4 bases and J by 2 bases; unmatched bases: 10. DNA of the CDR3: TGTGCCAGCAGCTCCCCACGGACTAGCGGGGGGTCTGCCTACAATGAGCAGTTCTTC. Protein sequence: CASSSPRTSGGSAYNEQFF.

The chain carries TRBV6-1 and TRBJ2-7, with 7 bases identical to TRBD1. From germline, CDR1 is MNHNS and CDR2 SASEGT. CDR3 length equals 13 residues. V was clipped by 11 bases and J by 0 bases; unmatched bases: 7. CDR3 amino acids: CAGSTGFSYEQYF. The CDR3, as DNA: TGTGCCGGCTCGACAGGGTTCTCCTACGAGCAGTACTTC.

This clone was observed a few times. The rearrangement links TRBV5-1 to TRBJ2-5; TRBD2 aligns across 7 bases. There are 15 residues in the CDR3. V shed 2 bases and J 0 bases; nucleotides not matched to a gene: 4. Germline V gives CDR1 SGHRS, CDR2 YFSETQ. CDR3 loop: CASSLLGTNQETQYF. CDR3 nucleotides: TGCGCCAGCAGCTTATTGGGGACTAACCAAGAGACCCAGTACTTC.

V gene TRBV27 combines with J gene TRBJ1-5, with no clear D. The CDR3 loop spans 13 amino acids. CDR1 is MNHEY, CDR2 SMNVEV, per germline (reference sequence). V dropped 4 bases and J dropped 5 bases, with 9 bases sitting between them. In nucleotides, the CDR3 is TGTGCCAGCAGTTCGAGAGACTATCAGCCCCAGCATTTT. Residues: CASSSRDYQPQHF.

The genes are TRBV19 and TRBJ2-1; 8 positions match TRBD2. V gave up 7 bases and J gave up 14 bases; unmatched junction bases: 7. The CDR3 runs to 11 residues. Germline lookup yields CDR1 LNHDA and CDR2 SQIVND (reference sequence). In DNA form, the CDR3 reads TGTGCCAGTACCGAGCGGGGGATGGAGTTCTTC. Residues: CASTERGMEFF.

A word on this clone: The conserved phenylalanine or tryptophan is not found at the CDR3 terminus, so this likely reflects a read error. V gene TRBV5-6 combines with J gene TRBJ1-1, with D perhaps matching TRBD1 (6 bases). This CDR3 spans 15 amino acids. Germline CDR1 is SGHDT and CDR2 is YYEEEE. V shed 0 bases and J shed 3 bases, with 12 bases lying between them. CDR3 sequence: CASSLATGRHTEAFS. The CDR3 DNA sequence: TGTGCCAGCAGCTTGGCCACAGGGCGGCACACTGAAGCTTTCTCT.

V and J are TRBV6-1 and TRBJ2-7; tentatively, D is TRBD2 (7 bases). This CDR3 region has 13 residues. From germline, CDR1 is MNHNS and CDR2 SASEGT. V was cut by 8 bases and J by 4 bases, with 15 bases left in between. The CDR3 DNA sequence: TGTGCCAGCCTCCGGACAGCGGGGTACGAGCAGTACTTC. Amino acids: CASLRTAGYEQYF.

The chain links TRBV7-3 to TRBJ2-5; 8 positions agree with TRBD1. CDR1 and CDR2 (germline): SGHTA, FQGTGA. The length of the CDR3 is 14 residues. J gave up 5 bases and V 5 bases, and 7 bases lay outside the gene matches. CDR3 loop: CASSLSGQGETQYF. CDR3 DNA sequence: TGTGCCAGCAGCCTCTCTGGACAGGGCGAGACCCAGTACTTC.

This rearrangement joins TRBV27 to TRBJ2-1; D may be TRBD1 (5 bases). Trimming shortened V by 2 bases and J by 8 bases, and 10 bases separated the two germline ends. Germline V gene data show CDR1 as MNHEY and CDR2 as SMNVEV (reference sequence). The CDR3 is 13 amino acids. Here the CDR3 DNA reads TGTGCCAGCAGTTTAGGGGCCCCGGATGAGCAGTTCTTC. This encodes CASSLGAPDEQFF.

V gene TRBV12-5 combines with J gene TRBJ1-1; 7 positions match TRBD1. The germline V gene has CDR1 LGHNT and CDR2 FRNRAP. The CDR3 has 14 residues. V shed 3 bases, J shed 4 bases, and the junction held 5 bases outside the gene matches. The CDR3, as DNA: TGTGCTAGTGGTTTTCGGACAGGTGCCACTGAAGCTTTCTTT. This gives the protein CASGFRTGATEAFF.

V usage is TRBV6-1 and J usage is TRBJ1-2; tentatively, D is TRBD1 (6 bases). There are 14 residues in the CDR3. The V and J ends lost 6 bases and 1 base respectively, with 12 bases between them. CDR1 is MNHNS and CDR2 is SASEGT in the germline V gene. In nucleotides, the CDR3 is TGTGCCAGCAGCCCCATAGGGGGTAACTATGGCTACACCTTC. This gives the protein CASSPIGGNYGYTF.

The chain combines TRBV9 with TRBJ2-2; no definite D call. Germline loops: CDR1 SGDLS, CDR2 YYNGEE. The CDR3 consists of 16 residues. With 4 bases removed from V and 2 bases from J, the gap between germline ends came to 15 bases. CDR3 loop: CASSTRGGSNTGELFF. The DNA for the CDR3 is TGTGCCAGCAGCACCCGAGGCGGCAGCAACACCGGGGAGCTGTTTTTT. The full variable domain, completed using reference TRBV9 and TRBJ2-2, is DSGVTQTPKHLITATGQRVTLRCSPRSGDLSVYWYQQSLDQGLQFLIQYYNGEERAKGNILERFSAQQFPDLHSELNLSSLELGDSALYFCASSTRGGSNTGELFFGEGSRLTVL.

The V gene is TRBV7-6, the J gene TRBJ2-7; TRBD1 might be the D (6 bases). The ends were cut back, 3 bases at V and 3 bases at J, with 9 bases in the middle. The CDR3 is 13 amino acids. Germline CDR1 is SGHVS and CDR2 is FNYEAQ. Written as DNA, the CDR3 is TGTGCCAGCAGCTTGACGGACAGCTACGAGCAGTACTTC. The encoded protein is CASSLTDSYEQYF.

In its sample, this clone was seen a few times. This sequence joins TRBV4-1 and TRBJ2-7; D is possibly TRBD1 (6 bases). Between the trimmed V and J ends, which lost 0 bases and 5 bases, there was a span of 17 bases. Germline V gene lookup returns CDR1 MGHRA and CDR2 YSYEKL. The CDR3 covers 16 residues. In DNA, the CDR3 is TGCGCCAGCAGCCAAGATCAAAGACAGGCCGGGGACGAGCAGTACTTC. Encoded protein: CASSQDQRQAGDEQYF.

Of note for this clone: The sample contains more than one DNA sequence encoding this CDR3. J is TRBJ1-3 and V is TRBV2, with TRBD1 as a possible D gene (6 bases). From germline, CDR1 is SNHLY and CDR2 FYNNEI. Trimming stripped 6 bases from V and 3 bases from J, with 12 bases between. This CDR3 spans 14 amino acids. The CDR3 spells CASSGRGGGNTIYF. The CDR3 DNA is TGTGCCAGCAGCGGTAGAGGGGGTGGAAACACCATATATTTT. The full variable domain, in which reference TRBV2 and TRBJ1-3 provide the parts outside the CDR3, is EPEVTQTPSHQVTQMGQEVILRCVPISNHLYFYWYRQILGQKVEFLVSFYNNEISEKSEIFDDQFSVERPDGSNFTLKIRSTKLEDSAMYFCASSGRGGGNTIYFGEGSWLTVV.

Regarding this clone: One end of the junction varies from germline; a read error may be responsible. The chain employs TRBV7-7 and TRBJ2-5; 8 bases map to TRBD2. This CDR3 contains 17 residues. The germline CDR1 and CDR2 sequences are SSHAT and FNYEAQ (reference sequence). The DNA of the CDR3 is TGTGCTAGCAGCTTAGGCGCTAGCGGGTCCTACCAAGAGACCCAGTACTTC. Residues: CASSLGASGSYQETQYF. Combining the CDR3 with reference TRBV7-7 and TRBJ2-5 gives the whole variable domain GAGVSQSPRYKVTKRGQDVTLRCDPISSHATLYWYQQALGQGPEFLTYFNYEAQPDKSGLPSDRFSAERPEGSISTLTIQRTEQRDSAMYRCASSLGASGSYQETQYFGPGTRLLVL.

The chain recombines TRBV29-1 with TRBJ2-1; 9 positions agree with TRBD2. The CDR3 contains 13 residues. The V and J ends lost 7 bases and 4 bases, in that order; junction bases with no gene match: 5. Per the germline V gene, CDR1 is SQVTM and CDR2 is ANQGSEA. This CDR3 reads CSGRGGGYNEQFF. As DNA, the CDR3 is TGCAGCGGCCGCGGGGGGGGATACAATGAGCAGTTCTTC.

The rearrangement joins TRBV2 to TRBJ1-1; 8 bases map to TRBD1. The CDR3 extends over 15 amino acids. V lost 0 bases to trimming and J lost 6 bases; unmatched junction nucleotides: 6. In germline, CDR1 is SNHLY, CDR2 FYNNEI. CDR3 DNA sequence: TGTGCCAGCAGTGAAGCTCGGACAGGGAGGGCTGAAGCTTTCTTT. This encodes CASSEARTGRAEAFF.

The chain recombines TRBV6-1 with TRBJ1-2; TRBD1 agrees at 10 bases. Germline loops: CDR1 MNHNS, CDR2 SASEGT. The CDR3 totals 13 residues. Germline trimming cut 9 bases from V and 0 bases from J; bases unmatched to any gene: 1. Here the CDR3 DNA reads TGTGCCAGTGGGACAGGGGCTAACTATGGCTACACCTTC. Translating gives CASGTGANYGYTF.